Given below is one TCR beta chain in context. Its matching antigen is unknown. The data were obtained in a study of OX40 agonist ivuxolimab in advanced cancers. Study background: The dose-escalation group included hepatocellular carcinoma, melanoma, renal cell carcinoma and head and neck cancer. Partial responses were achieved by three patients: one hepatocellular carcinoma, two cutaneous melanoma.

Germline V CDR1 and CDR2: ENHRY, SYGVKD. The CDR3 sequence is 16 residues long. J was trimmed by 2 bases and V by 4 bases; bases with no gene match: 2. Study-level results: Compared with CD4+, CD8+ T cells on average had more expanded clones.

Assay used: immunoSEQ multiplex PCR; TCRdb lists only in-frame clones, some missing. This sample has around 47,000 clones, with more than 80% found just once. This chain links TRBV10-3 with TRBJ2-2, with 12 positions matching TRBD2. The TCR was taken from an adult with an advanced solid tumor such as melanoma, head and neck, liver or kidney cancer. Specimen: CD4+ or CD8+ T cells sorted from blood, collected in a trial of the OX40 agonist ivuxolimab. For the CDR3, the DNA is TGTGCCATCAGTGGGACTAGCGGGGCTAACACCGGGGAGCTGTTTTTT. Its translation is CAISGTSGANTGELFF.